Presented here are 20 T cell receptor beta chains from one specimen sequenced in a study of blood T cell repertoires in COVID-19. Clones were read by immunoSEQ multiplex PCR, and TCRdb kept only the in-frame ones, dropping some. The table includes 95,000 to 150,000 clones, around nine tenths detected once. Sequences were obtained from peripheral blood. These receptors all stem from a human donor in a cohort sampled during active COVID-19.

The CDR3 is CASSLELAGERGQFF. CDR3 DNA sequence: TGCGCCAGCAGCTTGGAACTAGCGGGGGAGCGGGGGCAGTTCTTC. The chain employs TRBV5-1 and TRBJ2-1, with 11 bases fitting TRBD2. Per germline, CDR1 SGHRS and CDR2 YFSETQ. This CDR3 comprises 15 residues. V dropped 0 bases and J dropped 12; count of bases not matched to a gene: 8.

This clone appeared a single time. The CDR3 DNA reads TGTGCCAGCAGTTACTCTCCCGGGGGCTCTGGAAACACCATATATTTT. Its protein product is CASSYSPGGSGNTIYF. The chain has TRBV6-5 and TRBJ1-3; D possibly corresponds to TRBD1 (5 bases). The CDR3 consists of 16 residues. Trimming removed 0 bases from V and 0 bases from J, with 9 bases in between. Germline V gene lookup returns CDR1 MNHEY and CDR2 SVGAGI.

The J gene is TRBJ2-5, the V gene TRBV10-3; 8 nucleotides match TRBD2. CDR3 length: 13 residues. In germline, CDR1 is ENHRY, CDR2 SYGVKD. V trimming: 2 bases; J trimming: 4 bases; junction bases outside the gene matches: 0. CDR3 amino acids: CAISEAGGETQYF. CDR3 sequence (DNA): TGTGCCATCAGTGAGGCGGGGGGAGAGACCCAGTACTTC.

This chain links TRBV25-1 with TRBJ2-1, with 9 bases matching TRBD1. CDR1 is MGHDK and CDR2 is SYGVNS in the germline V gene. The CDR3 has 15 residues. V shed 3 bases and J 5 bases; nucleotides not matched to a gene: 5. The CDR3, as DNA: TGTGCCAGCAGTGAGACAGGGGGTGCCGACAATGAGCAGTTCTTC. Translation: CASSETGGADNEQFF.

The sample holds one count of this clone. V is TRBV5-8 and J is TRBJ1-2, with 9 bases lining up with TRBD1. This CDR3 is built from 14 residues. With V trimmed by 4 bases and J by 5 bases, 6 bases remained unmatched. The V gene's germline CDR1 is SGHTS and CDR2 YDEGEE. The CDR3 loop reads CASSADRGGYGYTF. CDR3 nucleotides: TGTGCCAGCAGCGCGGACAGGGGAGGTTATGGCTACACCTTC.

The chain has TRBV5-1 and TRBJ1-4, with 7 bases lining up with TRBD1. This CDR3 has 16 residues. Germline assignment: CDR1 SGHRS and CDR2 YFSETQ. With V trimmed by 3 bases and J by 8 bases, 13 bases remained unmatched. CDR3 sequence: CASSSEGGRGWEKLFF. The DNA of the CDR3 is TGCGCCAGCAGCTCTGAAGGGGGCCGGGGATGGGAAAAACTGTTTTTT.

The chain couples TRBV10-3 to TRBJ2-7; weak D call: TRBD2 (6 bases). V lost 5 bases and J lost 7, with 24 bases in between. The CDR3 spans 16 residues. Looked up from germline, CDR1 is ENHRY and CDR2 is SYGVKD. Here the CDR3 reads CAISPPGRGTVEEQYF. The CDR3 DNA is TGTGCCATCAGTCCCCCTGGGCGGGGAACGGTCGAGGAGCAGTACTTC.

The J gene is TRBJ2-2, the V gene TRBV5-1, with D tentatively TRBD1 (5 bases). Germline CDR1 and CDR2: SGHRS and YFSETQ. The V gene lost 7 bases and the J gene lost 2 bases, with 12 bases spanning the gap. This CDR3 is built from 14 residues. This CDR3 is CASEDIANTGELFF. CDR3 coding DNA: TGCGCCAGCGAGGACATCGCCAACACCGGGGAGCTGTTTTTT.

The CDR3, as DNA: TGTGCCAGTAGTACGGGGGATACGCAGTATTTT. Translated, it gives CASSTGDTQYF. The V and J genes are TRBV19 and TRBJ2-3; D possibly corresponds to TRBD2 (5 bases). V was trimmed by 4 bases and J by 6 bases, leaving 5 bases between them. This CDR3 comprises 11 residues. CDR1 and CDR2 from the germline V gene are LNHDA and SQIVND (reference sequence).

The chain links TRBV25-1 to TRBJ1-3, with D unclear. Germline V lookup: CDR1 MGHDK, CDR2 SYGVNS. CDR3 size: 15 residues. Trimming removed 4 bases from V and 1 base from J, with 11 bases in between. The CDR3 loop reads CASSAREGSGNTIYF. In nucleotides, the CDR3 is TGTGCCAGCAGTGCCCGGGAGGGTTCTGGAAACACCATATATTTT.

DNA for the CDR3: TGTGCCAGCAGTTTGCGGACAGGGGGCGCAGATACGCAGTATTTT. Its translation: CASSLRTGGADTQYF. The chain couples TRBV28 to TRBJ2-3; 11 nucleotides match TRBD1. The CDR3 is 15 residues long. CDR1 MDHEN and CDR2 SYDVKM come from the germline V gene. V lost 3 bases to trimming and J lost 4 bases; unmatched junction nucleotides: 3.

The chain combines TRBV24-1 with TRBJ2-5, with 8 bases that match TRBD1. V lost 2 bases to trimming and J lost 3 bases; unmatched junction nucleotides: 10. Germline V gene sequence: CDR1 KGHDR, CDR2 SFDVKD. This CDR3 is 17 amino acids long. CDR3 in DNA: TGTGCCACCAGTGATTCCCCTTTCCAGGGGGCGAAAGAGACCCAGTACTTC. Translated, it gives CATSDSPFQGAKETQYF.

The table lists this clone with a count of one. V is TRBV2 and J is TRBJ2-3, with D possibly matching TRBD2 (6 bases). CDR3 length: 15 residues. The ends were cut back, 6 bases at V and 2 bases at J, with 15 bases in the middle. From germline, CDR1 is SNHLY and CDR2 FYNNEI. CDR3 amino acids: CASRTAGSITDTQYF. The CDR3 bases are TGTGCCAGCAGGACTGCGGGGAGCATCACAGATACGCAGTATTTT.

CDR3 residues: CASSLAGGTEAFF. Written as DNA, the CDR3 is TGTGCCAGCAGCTTAGCTGGGGGGACTGAAGCTTTCTTT. This sequence joins TRBV11-3 and TRBJ1-1; perhaps TRBD1 as D (5 bases). The germline V gene has CDR1 SGHNT and CDR2 YENEEA. V lost 1 base to trimming and J lost 5 bases, with 8 bases between them. The CDR3 length is 13 residues.

CDR3 in amino acids: CASSQGQGYEQYF. CDR3 DNA: TGTGCCAGCTCGCAGGGACAGGGCTACGAGCAGTACTTC. The V gene is TRBV18, the J gene TRBJ2-7, with 9 bases lining up with TRBD1. The J segment lost 3 bases and the V segment lost 6 bases, leaving 3 bases of the junction unmatched. CDR1 is KGHSH, CDR2 LQKENI, per germline. This CDR3 region has 13 residues.

The genes are TRBV11-2 and TRBJ1-2, with 9 bases identical to TRBD1. The CDR3 is made up of 15 amino acids. After removal of 0 bases from V and 3 bases from J, the junction contained 2 bases not matched to a gene. The germline V gene encodes CDR1 SGHAT and CDR2 FQNNGV. The CDR3 DNA follows: TGTGCCAGCAGCTTAGAACAGGGGGCTCACTATGGCTACACCTTC. Its translation is CASSLEQGAHYGYTF.

This clone was seen a single time. This chain connects TRBV27 to TRBJ2-7; the match to TRBD1 covers 11 bases. This CDR3 comprises 15 residues. With V trimmed by 1 base and J by 7 bases, 6 bases remained unmatched. Germline CDR1 reads MNHEY; CDR2 reads SMNVEV (reference sequence). CDR3 sequence reads: CASSLYRDRGLEQYF. DNA for the CDR3: TGTGCCAGCAGTTTATACCGGGACAGGGGGTTGGAGCAGTACTTC.

The genes are TRBV5-1 and TRBJ2-1; D gene unclear. The CDR3 has 18 amino acids. V shed 1 base and J shed 0 bases, with 17 bases lying between them. The germline V gene has CDR1 SGHRS and CDR2 YFSETQ. In DNA, the CDR3 is TGCGCCAGCAGCTTGCGCCCTAAAACAGTTTTCTCCTACAATGAGCAGTTCTTC. It codes for CASSLRPKTVFSYNEQFF.

The sample holds a few counts of this clone. The V call is TRBV9, the J call TRBJ1-6; D unresolved. V gave up 0 bases and J gave up 5 bases, with 6 bases separating them. The germline V gene encodes CDR1 SGDLS and CDR2 YYNGEE. CDR3 length equals 14 residues. The chain's CDR3 is CASSVGPNNSPLHF. The DNA of the CDR3 is TGTGCCAGCAGCGTAGGGCCGAATAATTCACCCCTCCACTTT.

The chain combines TRBV9 with TRBJ2-5; 8 bases are a match to TRBD2. The V gene's germline CDR1 is SGDLS and CDR2 YYNGEE. The V and J ends lost 0 bases and 2 bases, in that order; junction bases with no gene match: 6. This CDR3 is built from 16 residues. Here the CDR3 reads CASSVARGGTQETQYF. The CDR3 DNA is TGTGCCAGCAGCGTAGCTCGCGGGGGGACTCAAGAGACCCAGTACTTC.